The 8 T cell receptor beta chains below were found in one sample sequenced in a study of technical replicates of blood from a few donors (dated by TCRdb to about 2017). The library was obtained by the immunoSEQ multiplex PCR assay. What TCRdb holds here is the immuneACCESS table cut down to in-frame rearrangements. Part of the clones is not present; checked against another copy, under half of the missing clones reflect an unresolved V gene, and the others are unexplained. The sample contains about 70,000 clones, approximately 97% of them found a single time. 0.21% of the sample comes from the top ten. The material sequenced was T cells isolated from PBMCs. The receptor set was obtained from a human donor in good health.

The chain links TRBV18 to TRBJ1-4, with TRBD1 matching 7 bases. CDR1 KGHSH and CDR2 LQKENI come from the germline V gene. Trimming removed 4 bases from V and 1 base from J; junction bases left unmatched: 3. This CDR3 has 15 amino acids. CDR3 residues: CASSLDRETNEKLFF. The CDR3 region has the DNA TGTGCCAGCTCACTAGACAGGGAAACTAATGAAAAACTGTTTTTT.

The gene calls are TRBV14 and TRBJ1-1; D ambiguous. Germline V gene lookup returns CDR1 SGHDN and CDR2 FVKESK. The length of the CDR3 is 18 residues. V was trimmed by 0 bases and J by 0 bases, leaving 17 bases between them. CDR3 in DNA: TGTGCCAGCAGCCAAGATAGGCTCGCGGCACAACTGAACACTGAAGCTTTCTTT. This codes for CASSQDRLAAQLNTEAFF.

The chain is built from TRBV27 and TRBJ2-3; 7 bases fit TRBD2. V was pared by 3 bases and J by 3 bases, with 9 bases of the junction left unmatched. The V gene's germline CDR1 is MNHEY and CDR2 SMNVEV (reference sequence). This CDR3 region has 16 residues. CDR3: CASSLTREPRTDTQYF. The CDR3 nucleotides read TGTGCCAGCAGTTTGACGCGGGAGCCAAGGACAGATACGCAGTATTTT.

The chain recombines TRBV4-1 with TRBJ1-1, with D perhaps TRBD1 (6 bases). The CDR3 runs 13 residues. CDR1 and CDR2 (germline): MGHRA, YSYEKL. V dropped 4 bases and J dropped 2 bases, with 8 bases sitting between them. The DNA for the CDR3 is TGCGCCAGCAGCCCACAGGGTAACACTGAAGCTTTCTTT. This gives the protein CASSPQGNTEAFF.

This chain uses TRBV12-2 with TRBJ2-3; the D segment call TRBD2 is taken from the table without a DNA check. TRBV12-2 is a pseudogene segment. The CDR3 totals 15 residues. The CDR3 sequence is CASRSSAGCTDTQYF. In nucleotides, the CDR3 is TGTGCAAGTCGCTCCAGCGCGGGTTGCACAGATACGCAGTATTTT.

As regards this clone: One junction end does not reproduce the germline sequence, and a read error may be involved. The genes are TRBV11-2 and TRBJ1-4, with unresolved D. The CDR3 extends over 14 amino acids. Germline CDR1 reads SGHAT; CDR2 reads FQNNGV. The CDR3 sequence is CASRRYDTHERLFF. The CDR3 DNA is TGTGCCAGCAGACGGTATGACACACATGAAAGACTGTTTTTT.

This chain links TRBV28 with TRBJ1-1, with TRBD1 matching 7 bases. This CDR3 has 15 amino acids. V was pared by 5 bases and J by 6 bases, with 12 bases of the junction left unmatched. CDR1 is MDHEN, CDR2 SYDVKM, per germline. CDR3 DNA sequence: TGTGCCAGCAGTCGGTCCGACAGGGTAAGGGCTGAAGCTTTCTTT. Its protein product is CASSRSDRVRAEAFF.

The rearrangement joins TRBV4-1 to TRBJ2-7; D unclear. Germline V gene lookup returns CDR1 MGHRA and CDR2 YSYEKL. The CDR3 is 14 amino acids. V lost 1 base, J lost 0 bases, and 7 bases lay in between. In nucleotides, the CDR3 is TGCGCCAGCAGCCAAGTAACTGACTCCTACGAGCAGTACTTC. Its protein is CASSQVTDSYEQYF.